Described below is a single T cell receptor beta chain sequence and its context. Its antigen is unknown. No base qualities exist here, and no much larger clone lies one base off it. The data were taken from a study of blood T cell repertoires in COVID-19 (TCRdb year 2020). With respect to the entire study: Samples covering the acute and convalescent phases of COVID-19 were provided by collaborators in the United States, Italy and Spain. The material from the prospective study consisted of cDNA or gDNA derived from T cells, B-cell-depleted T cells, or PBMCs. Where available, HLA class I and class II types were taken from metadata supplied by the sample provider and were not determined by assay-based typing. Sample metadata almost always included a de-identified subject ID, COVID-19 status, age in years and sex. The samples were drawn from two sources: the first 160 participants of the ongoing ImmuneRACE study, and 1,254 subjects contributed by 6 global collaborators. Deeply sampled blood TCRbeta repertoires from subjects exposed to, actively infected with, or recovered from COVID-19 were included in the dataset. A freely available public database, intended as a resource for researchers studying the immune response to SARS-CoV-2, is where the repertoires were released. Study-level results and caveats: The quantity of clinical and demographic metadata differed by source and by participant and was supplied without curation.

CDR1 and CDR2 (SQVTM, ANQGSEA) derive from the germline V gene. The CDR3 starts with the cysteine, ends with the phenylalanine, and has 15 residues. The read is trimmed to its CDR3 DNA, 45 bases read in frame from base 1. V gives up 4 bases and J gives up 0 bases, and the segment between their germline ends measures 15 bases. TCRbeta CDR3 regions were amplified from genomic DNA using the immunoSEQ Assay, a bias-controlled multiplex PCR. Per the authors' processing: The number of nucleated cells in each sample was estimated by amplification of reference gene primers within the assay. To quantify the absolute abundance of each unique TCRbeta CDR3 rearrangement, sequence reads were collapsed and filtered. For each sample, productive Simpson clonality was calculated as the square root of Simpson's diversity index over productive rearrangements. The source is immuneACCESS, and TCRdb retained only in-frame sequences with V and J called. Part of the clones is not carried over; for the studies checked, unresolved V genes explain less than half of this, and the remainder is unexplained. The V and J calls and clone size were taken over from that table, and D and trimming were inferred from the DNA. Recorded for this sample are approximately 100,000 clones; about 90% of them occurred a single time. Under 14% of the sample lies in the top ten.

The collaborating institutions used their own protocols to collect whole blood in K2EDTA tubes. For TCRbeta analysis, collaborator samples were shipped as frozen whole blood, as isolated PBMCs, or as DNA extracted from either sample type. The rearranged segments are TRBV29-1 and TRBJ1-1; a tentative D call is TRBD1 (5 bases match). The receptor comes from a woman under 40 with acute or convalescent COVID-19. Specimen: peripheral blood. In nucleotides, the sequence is TGCAGCGTTGGGGCAGGGTGGGGCATGAACACTGAAGCTTTCTTT. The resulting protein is CSVGAGWGMNTEAFF.